The T cell receptor (beta chain) under discussion was sequenced for a study of CD4 T cells in relation to SARS-CoV-2 and coronaviruses. Study information: PBMCs were cultured with antigen for nine to ten days before TCR beta sequencing.

The method was immunoSEQ multiplex PCR; TCRdb's version includes in-frame clones alone and lacks a portion of them. The sample lists around 40,000 clones; nearly 85% were seen once. Study-level findings and limits: Compared with monoreactive clones, crossreactive clones showed significantly weaker SARS-CoV-2 expansion.

As concerns this clone: Its target is unknown.

Naive or memory CD4+ cells were cultured 1:1 with T cell-depleted PBMCs plus CEF. CDR1 is LGHNA and CDR2 is YSLEER in the germline V gene. The J segment lost 5 bases and the V segment lost 0 bases, leaving 9 bases of the junction unmatched. The CDR3 consists of 16 residues. This clonotype was sampled from an adult with COVID-19. The sample was naive CD4+ T cells from PBMCs, cultured in vitro. Subset of the sample: naive CD4+ T cells isolated by negative enrichment. The chain combines TRBV4-3 with TRBJ2-5; 7 bases align to TRBD2. The CDR3 loop is CASSQDTGGSVETQYF. In DNA, the CDR3 is TGCGCCAGCAGCCAAGATACGGGCGGGAGTGTGGAGACCCAGTACTTC.